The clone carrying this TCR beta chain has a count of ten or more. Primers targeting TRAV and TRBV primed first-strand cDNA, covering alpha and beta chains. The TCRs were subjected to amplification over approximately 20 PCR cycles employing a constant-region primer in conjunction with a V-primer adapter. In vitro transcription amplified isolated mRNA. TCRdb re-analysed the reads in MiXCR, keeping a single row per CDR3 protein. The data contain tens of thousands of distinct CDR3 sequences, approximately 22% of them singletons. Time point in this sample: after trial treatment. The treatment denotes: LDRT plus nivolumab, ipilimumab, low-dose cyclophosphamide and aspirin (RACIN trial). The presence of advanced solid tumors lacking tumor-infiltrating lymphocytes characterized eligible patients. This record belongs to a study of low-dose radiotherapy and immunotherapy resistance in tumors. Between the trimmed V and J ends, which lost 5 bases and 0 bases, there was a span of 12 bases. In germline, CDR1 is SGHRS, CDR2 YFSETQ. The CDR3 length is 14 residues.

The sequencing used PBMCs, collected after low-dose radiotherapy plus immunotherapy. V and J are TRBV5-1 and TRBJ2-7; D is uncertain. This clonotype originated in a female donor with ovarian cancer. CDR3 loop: CASSSGPASYEQYF. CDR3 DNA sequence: TGCGCCAGCAGTTCTGGACCGGCCTCCTACGAGCAGTACTTC.